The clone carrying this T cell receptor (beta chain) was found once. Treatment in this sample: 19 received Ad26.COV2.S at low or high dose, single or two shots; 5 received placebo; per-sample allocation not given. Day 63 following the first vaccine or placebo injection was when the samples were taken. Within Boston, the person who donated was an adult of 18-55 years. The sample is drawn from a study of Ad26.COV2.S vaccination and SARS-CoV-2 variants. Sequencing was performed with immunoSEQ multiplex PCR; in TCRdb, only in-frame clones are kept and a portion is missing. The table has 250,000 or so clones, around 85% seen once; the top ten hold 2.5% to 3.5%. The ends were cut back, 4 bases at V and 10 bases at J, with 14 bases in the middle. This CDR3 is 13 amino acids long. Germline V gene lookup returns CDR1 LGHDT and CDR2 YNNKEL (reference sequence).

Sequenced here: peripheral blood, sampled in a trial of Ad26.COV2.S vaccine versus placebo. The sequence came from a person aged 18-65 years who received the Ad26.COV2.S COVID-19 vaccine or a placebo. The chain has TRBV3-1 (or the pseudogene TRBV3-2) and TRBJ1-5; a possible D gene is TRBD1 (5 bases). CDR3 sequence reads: CASSLMGGSPQHF. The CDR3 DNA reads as TGTGCCAGCAGCCTTATGGGGGGGTCTCCCCAGCATTTT.